A single sample gave rise to the 15 T cell receptor beta chains below, sequenced in a study of cytomegalovirus exposure and HLA in healthy donors. Some clones are missing from TCRdb's copy, which holds only in-frame ones; the method was immunoSEQ multiplex PCR. The sample has 150,000 to 200,000 clones, approximately 96% seen once. The source material was PBMCs. Receptors were obtained from a woman aged 18-29 years in good health and CMV-seronegative.

This sequence joins TRBV6-5 and TRBJ2-6; D gene ambiguous. Trimming took off 6 bases at V and 2 bases at J, with 11 bases between the two ends. Germline lookup yields CDR1 MNHEY and CDR2 SVGAGI. The CDR3 covers 15 residues. This CDR3 reads CASSRRSTGANVLTF. Here the CDR3 DNA reads TGTGCCAGCAGCCGTCGGTCGACTGGGGCCAACGTCCTGACTTTC.

V is TRBV29-1 and J is TRBJ2-7, with 10 bases that match TRBD2. With V trimmed by 4 bases and J by 4 bases, 1 base remained unmatched. The CDR3 spans 12 residues. CDR1 and CDR2 from the germline V gene are SQVTM and ANQGSEA. The DNA for the CDR3 is TGCAGCGTTGCTAGCGGGGGATACGAGCAGTACTTC. Residues: CSVASGGYEQYF.

The chain is built from TRBV4-3 and TRBJ2-1; 9 bases align to TRBD2. Germline CDR1 is LGHNA and CDR2 is YSLEER. CDR3 length: 16 amino acids. After removal of 1 base from V and 7 bases from J, the junction contained 8 bases not matched to a gene. CDR3 coding DNA: TGCGCCAGCAGCCAAGTCTTAGCGGGGGCCCGAAATGAGCAGTTCTTC. The encoded protein is CASSQVLAGARNEQFF.

V gene TRBV7-2 combines with J gene TRBJ2-5, with TRBD2 as a possible D gene (7 bases). The CDR3 spans 17 residues. V shed 3 bases and J shed 1 base, with 18 bases lying between them. Germline V CDR1 and CDR2: SGHTA, FQGNSA. CDR3 protein: CASSLWGGAGIQETQYF. CDR3 DNA sequence: TGTGCCAGCAGCTTGTGGGGGGGGGCAGGGATCCAAGAGACCCAGTACTTC.

For the CDR3, the DNA is TGTGCCAGCAGAGGAACAGGGGGCAGCGATGGCTACACCTTC. This codes for CASRGTGGSDGYTF. The V call is TRBV6-4, the J call TRBJ1-2; 9 bases agree with TRBD1. CDR1 and CDR2 (germline): MRHNA, SNTAGT. The CDR3 loop spans 14 amino acids. Trimming at V came to 6 bases and at J to 6 bases, leaving 8 bases not matched to a gene.

In this sample, this clone turned up once. The chain has TRBV6-5 and TRBJ2-5; the match to TRBD1 covers 7 bases. Unmatched junction bases numbered 5, after V lost 0 bases and J lost 4 bases. Germline lookup yields CDR1 MNHEY and CDR2 SVGAGI. The CDR3 extends over 15 amino acids. The CDR3 sequence is CASSYSNRGAETQYF. CDR3 in DNA: TGTGCCAGCAGTTACTCGAACAGGGGAGCAGAGACCCAGTACTTC.

The gene calls are TRBV27 and TRBJ1-2; 7 bases match TRBD1. Germline V gene data show CDR1 as MNHEY and CDR2 as SMNVEV (reference sequence). V was clipped by 6 bases and J by 5 bases; unmatched bases: 9. The CDR3 sequence is 14 residues long. CDR3 residues: CASRSQDRLYGYTF. For the CDR3, the DNA is TGTGCCAGCAGATCCCAGGACAGGCTTTATGGCTACACCTTC.

The DNA for the CDR3 is TGTGCCAGTAGTATGGCAGGCTTTTTTAACTTCGAGACCCAGTACTTC. Protein: CASSMAGFFNFETQYF. The chain links TRBV19 to TRBJ2-5; D call uncertain. Per germline, CDR1 LNHDA and CDR2 SQIVND (reference sequence). There are 16 residues in the CDR3. V was clipped by 3 bases and J by 5 bases, with 19 bases between them.

The chain employs TRBV5-6 and TRBJ1-5; 9 nucleotides agree with TRBD1. Germline assignment: CDR1 SGHDT and CDR2 YYEEEE. Trimming cost V 0 bases and J 6 bases; bases outside gene matches: 7. The CDR3 is made up of 16 amino acids. The CDR3 DNA reads as TGTGCCAGCAGCTTGGGACCGGGACAGGGTTTTCAGCCCCAGCATTTT. It specifies CASSLGPGQGFQPQHF.

The V call is TRBV30, the J call TRBJ1-5; no clear D. Trimming cost V 5 bases and J 2 bases, with 13 bases left between them. The CDR3 runs to 14 residues. The germline CDR1 and CDR2 sequences are GTSNPN and SVGIG (reference sequence). The CDR3: CAWAKPTRNQPQHF. For the CDR3, the DNA is TGTGCCTGGGCTAAACCGACACGCAATCAGCCCCAGCATTTT.

This chain joins TRBV6-5 and TRBJ2-3, with 11 bases identical to TRBD2. V lost 5 bases and J lost 1; bases outside the gene matches: 2. Germline loops: CDR1 MNHEY, CDR2 SVGAGI. The CDR3 contains 15 residues. Written as DNA, the CDR3 is TGTGCCAGCAGTCCGGGACTAGCGGGCACAGATACGCAGTATTTT. Its translation is CASSPGLAGTDTQYF.

The table lists this clone with a count of one. This sequence joins TRBV29-1 and TRBJ2-7; 9 bases match TRBD1. V was pared by 5 bases and J by 0 bases, with 8 bases of the junction left unmatched. This CDR3 has 15 residues. Germline CDR1 reads SQVTM; CDR2 reads ANQGSEA. The CDR3 reads CSVLTGGASSYEQYF. As DNA, the CDR3 is TGCAGCGTTTTAACAGGGGGCGCGAGCTCCTACGAGCAGTACTTC.

The chain joins TRBV30 to TRBJ1-5, with D unclear. The CDR3 extends over 14 amino acids. CDR1 GTSNPN and CDR2 SVGIG come from the germline V gene (reference sequence). V was shortened by 2 bases and J by 4 bases, with 12 bases between the two germline ends. The CDR3 reads CAWSPLTGNQPQHF. In DNA form, the CDR3 reads TGTGCCTGGAGTCCCTTAACGGGGAATCAGCCCCAGCATTTT.

The chain combines TRBV29-1 with TRBJ2-2; the D is unclear. This CDR3 spans 12 amino acids. Germline assignment: CDR1 SQVTM and CDR2 ANQGSEA. Trimming left V 7 bases short and J 1 base short, with 7 bases between. CDR3 residues: CSATRNTGELFF. For the CDR3, the DNA is TGCAGCGCAACACGGAACACCGGGGAGCTGTTTTTT.

The chain employs TRBV5-1 and TRBJ2-5; a possible D gene is TRBD2 (6 bases). V was pared by 5 bases and J by 4 bases, with 15 bases between. This CDR3 comprises 14 residues. Germline V CDR1 and CDR2: SGHRS, YFSETQ. The DNA for the CDR3 is TGCGCCAGCAGGGGGGGAGCGTCAGTAGAGACCCAGTACTTC. Amino acids: CASRGGASVETQYF. The full variable domain, completed using reference TRBV5-1 and TRBJ2-5, is KAGVTQTPRYLIKTRGQQVTLSCSPISGHRSVSWYQQTPGQGLQFLFEYFSETQRNKGNFPGRFSGRQFSNSRSEMNVSTLELGDSALYLCASRGGASVETQYFGPGTRLLVL.